This T cell receptor (beta chain) was documented in a study of shared clonotypes between healthy human individuals. Points from the study as a whole: The study found about 5% of naive CD4 clonotypes shared across several donors. Represented genetic and exposure-history diversity was restricted by having few donors.

CD8 cells regarded as naive lacked CD45RO, were positively chosen for CCR7, and omitted terminally differentiated effector memory CD45RA+ cells. About this clone: Its target is unknown.

Germline loops: CDR1 MRHNA, CDR2 SNTAGT. This CDR3 is 18 amino acids long. Trimming took 8 bases from V and 1 from J, leaving 24 bases between them. Generated by immunoSEQ multiplex PCR, the TCRdb table keeps only in-frame clones and is missing some. This sample has about 2.1 million clones; 85% to 95% occur once, and the top ten carry 1.5% to 2%. Sequenced sample: naive CD8+ T cells from PBMCs. V usage is TRBV6-4 and J usage is TRBJ1-5; tentative D call: TRBD1 (6 bases). The origin of this receptor is a man aged 18 to 29 in good health. Some clones in this sample may be carry-over from other donors' samples. CDR3 sequence reads: CASPGKTGPRPSNQPQHF. Here the CDR3 DNA reads TGTGCCAGCCCCGGAAAGACAGGCCCTCGGCCGAGCAATCAGCCCCAGCATTTT.